This T cell receptor (beta chain) comes out of a study of beta chain features in type 1 diabetes. The isolated RNA, all of it, was reverse transcribed, so expressed TCRB transcripts were what got sequenced. Produced via immunoSEQ multiplex PCR; TCRdb's table is partial and in-frame only. The sample carries tens of thousands of clones, 25% to 35% recorded once. One heparinised blood draw averaging roughly 120 mL was given by each donor. Markers CD45RO/CCR7/CD25/CD127/CD95/CD27 served to sort CD4+ naive, central memory, regulatory and stem cell-like memory cells. Sequenced: stem cell memory CD4+ T cells from blood. This receptor was taken from a young woman in good health.

CDR3 coding DNA: TGCGCCAGCAGCCAACAGGGCACAGATACGCAGTATTTT. Its translation is CASSQQGTDTQYF. This sequence joins TRBV4-3 and TRBJ2-3; D remains ambiguous. Germline V gives CDR1 LGHNA, CDR2 YSLEER. Between the trimmed V and J ends, which lost 2 bases and 1 base, there was a span of 4 bases. The CDR3 has 13 residues.